This T cell receptor (beta chain) came from a study of blood T cell repertoires in COVID-19. About the study: The cDNA or gDNA used as material had been derived from T cells, B-cell-depleted T cells, or PBMCs.

Participant ages covered roughly 18 to 89 years across about two dozen US areas. Clinical histories supplied by participants themselves formed the basis of cohort assignment. Germline assignment: CDR1 SGHVS and CDR2 FNYEAQ. The V and J ends lost 0 bases and 8 bases respectively, with 11 bases between them. This CDR3 comprises 15 residues. The assay was immunoSEQ multiplex PCR, and TCRdb's table has in-frame clones only and misses some. The data hold about 440,000 clones, with nearly 90% observed a single time. This clone showed up just once. This TCR derives from a woman under 30 with acute COVID-19. The sample comprised PBMCs or T cells enriched from blood (not recorded which). V gene TRBV7-6 combines with J gene TRBJ1-6; D is perhaps TRBD1 (5 bases). As DNA, the CDR3 is TGTGCCAGCAGCTTAGCATTCAGGGTGGATTCACCCCTCCACTTT. Encoded protein: CASSLAFRVDSPLHF.